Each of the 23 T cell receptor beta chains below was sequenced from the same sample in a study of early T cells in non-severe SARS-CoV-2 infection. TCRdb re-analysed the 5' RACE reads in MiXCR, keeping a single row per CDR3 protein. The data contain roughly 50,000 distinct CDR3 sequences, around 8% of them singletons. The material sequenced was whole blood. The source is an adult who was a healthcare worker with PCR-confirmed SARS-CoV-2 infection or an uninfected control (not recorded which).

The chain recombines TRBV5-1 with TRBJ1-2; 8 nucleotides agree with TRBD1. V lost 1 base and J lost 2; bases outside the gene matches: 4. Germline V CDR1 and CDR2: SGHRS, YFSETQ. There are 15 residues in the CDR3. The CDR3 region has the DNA TGCGCCAGCAGCTTGCAGGGGGCTAGGAACTATGGCTACACCTTC. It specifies CASSLQGARNYGYTF.

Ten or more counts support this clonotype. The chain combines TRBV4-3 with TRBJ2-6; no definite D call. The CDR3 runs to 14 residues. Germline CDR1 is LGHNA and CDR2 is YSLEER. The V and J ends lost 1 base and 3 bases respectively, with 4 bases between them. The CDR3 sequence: CASSQVGGANVLTF. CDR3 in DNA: TGCGCCAGCAGCCAAGTGGGTGGGGCCAACGTCCTGACTTTC.

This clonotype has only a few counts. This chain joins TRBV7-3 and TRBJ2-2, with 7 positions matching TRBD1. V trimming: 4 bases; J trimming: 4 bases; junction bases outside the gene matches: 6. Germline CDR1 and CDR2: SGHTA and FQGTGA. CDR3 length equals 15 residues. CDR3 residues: CASSSTGVGTGELFF. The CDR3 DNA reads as TGTGCCAGCAGCTCTACAGGGGTGGGCACCGGGGAGCTGTTTTTT.

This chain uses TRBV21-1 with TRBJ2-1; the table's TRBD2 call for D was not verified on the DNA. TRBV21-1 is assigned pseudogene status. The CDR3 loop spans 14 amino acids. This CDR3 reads CASSKLSGNNEQFF. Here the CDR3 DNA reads TGTGCCAGCAGCAAACTGAGCGGGAACAATGAGCAGTTCTTC.

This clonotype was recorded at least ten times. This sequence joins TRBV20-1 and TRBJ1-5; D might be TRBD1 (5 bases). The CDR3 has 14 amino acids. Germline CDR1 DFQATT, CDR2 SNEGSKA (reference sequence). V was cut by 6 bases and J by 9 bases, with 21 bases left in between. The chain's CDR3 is CSAEKGIVRGPQHF. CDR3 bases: TGCAGTGCGGAGAAGGGGATTGTTCGAGGGCCCCAGCATTTT.

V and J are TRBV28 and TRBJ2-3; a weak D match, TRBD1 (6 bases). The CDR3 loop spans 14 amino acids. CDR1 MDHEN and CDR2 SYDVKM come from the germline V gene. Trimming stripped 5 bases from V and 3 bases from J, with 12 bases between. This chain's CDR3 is CASSMAGETDTQYF. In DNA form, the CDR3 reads TGTGCCAGCAGTATGGCAGGGGAGACAGATACGCAGTATTTT. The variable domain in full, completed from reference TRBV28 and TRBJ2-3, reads DVKVTQSSRYLVKRTGEKVFLECVQDMDHENMFWYRQDPGLGLRLIYFSYDVKMKEKGDIPEGYSVSREKKERFSLILESASTNQTSMYLCASSMAGETDTQYFGPGTRLTVL.

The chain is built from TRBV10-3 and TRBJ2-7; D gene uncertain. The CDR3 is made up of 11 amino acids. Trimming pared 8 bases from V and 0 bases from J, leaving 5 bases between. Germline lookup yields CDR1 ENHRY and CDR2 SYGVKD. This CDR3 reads CAISDSYEQYF. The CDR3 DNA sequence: TGTGCCATCTCGGACTCCTACGAGCAGTACTTC.

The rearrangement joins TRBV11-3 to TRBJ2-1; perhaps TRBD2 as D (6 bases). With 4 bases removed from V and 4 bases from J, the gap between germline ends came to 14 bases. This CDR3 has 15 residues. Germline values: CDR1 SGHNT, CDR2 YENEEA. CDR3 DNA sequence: TGTGCCAGCAGCTCGCGGGACGGTTATTACAATGAGCAGTTCTTC. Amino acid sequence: CASSSRDGYYNEQFF.

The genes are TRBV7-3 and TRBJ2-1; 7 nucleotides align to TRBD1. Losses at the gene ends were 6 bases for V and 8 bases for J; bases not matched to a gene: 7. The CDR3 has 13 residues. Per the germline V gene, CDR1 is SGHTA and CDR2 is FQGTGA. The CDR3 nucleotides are TGTGCCAGCAGTTCCCGACAGGGTCATGAGCAGTTCTTC. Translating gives CASSSRQGHEQFF.

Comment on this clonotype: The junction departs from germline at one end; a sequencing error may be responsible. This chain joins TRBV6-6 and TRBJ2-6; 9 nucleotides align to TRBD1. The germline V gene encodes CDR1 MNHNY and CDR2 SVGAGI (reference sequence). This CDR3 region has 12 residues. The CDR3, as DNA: TGTGCCAGCAGTTACGGACAGGGGCCTGTTCCTTTC. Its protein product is CASSYGQGPVPF.

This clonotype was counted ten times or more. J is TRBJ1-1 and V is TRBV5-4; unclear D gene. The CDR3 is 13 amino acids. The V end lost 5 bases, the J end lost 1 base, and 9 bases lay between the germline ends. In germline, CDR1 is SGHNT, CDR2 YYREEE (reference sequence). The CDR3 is CASSSDWNTEAFF. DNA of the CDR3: TGTGCCAGCAGTTCGGACTGGAACACTGAAGCTTTCTTT.

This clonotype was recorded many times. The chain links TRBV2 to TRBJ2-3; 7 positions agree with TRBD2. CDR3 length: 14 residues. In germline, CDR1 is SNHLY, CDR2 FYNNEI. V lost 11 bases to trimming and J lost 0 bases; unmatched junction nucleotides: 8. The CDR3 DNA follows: TGTGCCCTATGGGAGCGGGGTAGCACAGATACGCAGTATTTT. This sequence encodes CALWERGSTDTQYF. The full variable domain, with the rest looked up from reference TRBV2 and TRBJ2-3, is EPEVTQTPSHQVTQMGQEVILRCVPISNHLYFYWYRQILGQKVEFLVSFYNNEISEKSEIFDDQFSVERPDGSNFTLKIRSTKLEDSAMYFCALWERGSTDTQYFGPGTRLTVL.

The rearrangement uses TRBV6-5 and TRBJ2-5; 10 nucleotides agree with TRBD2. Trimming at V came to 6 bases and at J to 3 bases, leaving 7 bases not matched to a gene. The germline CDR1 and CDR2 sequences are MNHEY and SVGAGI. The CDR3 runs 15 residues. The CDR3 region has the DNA TGTGCCAGCAGAGGGCTAGCGGGAGCGGAAGAGACCCAGTACTTC. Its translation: CASRGLAGAEETQYF.

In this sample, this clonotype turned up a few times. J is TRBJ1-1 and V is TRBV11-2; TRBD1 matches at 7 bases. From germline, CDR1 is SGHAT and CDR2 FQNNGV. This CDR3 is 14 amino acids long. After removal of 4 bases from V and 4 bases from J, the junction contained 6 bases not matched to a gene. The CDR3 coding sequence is TGTGCCAGCAGCTCCTTGCCAGGGGGCACTGAAGCTTTCTTT. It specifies CASSSLPGGTEAFF.

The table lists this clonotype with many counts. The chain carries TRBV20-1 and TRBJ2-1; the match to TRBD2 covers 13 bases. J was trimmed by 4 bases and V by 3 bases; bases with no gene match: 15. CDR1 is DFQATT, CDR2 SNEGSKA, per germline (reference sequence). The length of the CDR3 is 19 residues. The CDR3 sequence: CSARRGQPGLAGSYNEQFF. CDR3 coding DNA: TGCAGTGCTAGGCGGGGACAGCCGGGACTAGCGGGGTCATACAATGAGCAGTTCTTC.

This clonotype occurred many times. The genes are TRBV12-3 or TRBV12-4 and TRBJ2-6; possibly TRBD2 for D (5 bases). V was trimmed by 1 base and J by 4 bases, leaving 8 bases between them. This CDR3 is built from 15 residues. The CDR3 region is CASSLVGEGANVLTF. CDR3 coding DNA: TGTGCCAGCAGTTTAGTGGGAGAAGGGGCCAACGTCCTGACTTTC.

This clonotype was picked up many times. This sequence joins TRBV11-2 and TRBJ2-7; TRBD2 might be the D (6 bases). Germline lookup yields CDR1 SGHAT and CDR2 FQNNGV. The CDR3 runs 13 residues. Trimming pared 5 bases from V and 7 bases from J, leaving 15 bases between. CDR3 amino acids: CASSPDRAGEQYF. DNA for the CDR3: TGTGCCAGCAGCCCAGATAGGGCGGGAGAGCAGTACTTC.

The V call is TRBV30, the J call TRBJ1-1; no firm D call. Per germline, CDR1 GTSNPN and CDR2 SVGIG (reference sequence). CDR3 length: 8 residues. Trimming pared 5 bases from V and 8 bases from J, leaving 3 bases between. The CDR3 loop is CAWQEAFF. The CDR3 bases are TGTGCCTGGCAAGAAGCTTTCTTT.

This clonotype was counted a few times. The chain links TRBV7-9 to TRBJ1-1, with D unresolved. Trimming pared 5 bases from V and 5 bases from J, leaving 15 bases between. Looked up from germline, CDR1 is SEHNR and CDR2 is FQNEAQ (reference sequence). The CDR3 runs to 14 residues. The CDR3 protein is CASSRTRESTEAFF. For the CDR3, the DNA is TGTGCCAGCAGCCGTACGCGGGAGAGTACTGAAGCTTTCTTT.

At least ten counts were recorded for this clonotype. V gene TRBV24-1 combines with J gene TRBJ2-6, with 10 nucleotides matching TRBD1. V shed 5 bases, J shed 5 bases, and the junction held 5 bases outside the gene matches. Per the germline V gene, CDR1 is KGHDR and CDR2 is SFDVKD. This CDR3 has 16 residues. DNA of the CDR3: TGTGCCACCAGTGGGACAGGGGGTGGCTGGGCCAACGTCCTGACTTTC. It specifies CATSGTGGGWANVLTF.

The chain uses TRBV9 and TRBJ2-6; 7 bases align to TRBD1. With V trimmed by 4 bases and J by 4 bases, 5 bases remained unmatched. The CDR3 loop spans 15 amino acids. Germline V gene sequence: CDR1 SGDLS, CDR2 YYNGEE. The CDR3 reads CASSQQGTGANVLTF. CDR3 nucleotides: TGTGCCAGCAGCCAACAGGGGACGGGGGCCAACGTCCTGACTTTC.

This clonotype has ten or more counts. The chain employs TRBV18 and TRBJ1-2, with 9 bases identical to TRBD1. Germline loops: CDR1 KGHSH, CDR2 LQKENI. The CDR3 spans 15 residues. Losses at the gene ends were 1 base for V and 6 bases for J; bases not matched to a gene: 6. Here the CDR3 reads CASSPQGTGSNGYTF. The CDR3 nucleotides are TGTGCCAGCTCACCACAAGGGACAGGGTCGAATGGCTACACCTTC.

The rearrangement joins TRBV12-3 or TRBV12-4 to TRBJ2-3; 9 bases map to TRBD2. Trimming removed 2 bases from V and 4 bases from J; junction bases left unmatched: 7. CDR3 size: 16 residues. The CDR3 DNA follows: TGTGCCAGCAGTTTATGGGCGGGGGGGCAGGCAGATACGCAGTATTTT. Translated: CASSLWAGGQADTQYF.